The 6 T cell receptor beta chains reported below all come from one sample, sequenced in a study of T-cell memory formation after mild COVID-19. TCRdb fed the 5' RACE reads into MiXCR, producing one record per CDR3 protein. This table holds over 400,000 distinct CDR3 sequences, 23% found once. The sequencing sample was made of PBMCs or a T cell subset sorted from them (not recorded which). Receptors originate from an adult woman who had mild COVID-19 (a few samples of this study predate the infection). Cell type and time point are not known.

The chain couples TRBV11-2 to TRBJ2-5, with D perhaps being TRBD1 or TRBD2 (5 bases each). Trimming left V 5 bases short and J 12 bases short, with 16 bases between. Germline CDR1 and CDR2: SGHAT and FQNNGV. This CDR3 spans 12 amino acids. The CDR3 reads CASSPYGDLEYF. Here the CDR3 DNA reads TGTGCCAGCAGCCCATACGGGGACCTGGAGTACTTC.

The gene calls are TRBV27 and TRBJ2-7; the D is unclear. Per the germline V gene, CDR1 is MNHEY and CDR2 is SMNVEV (reference sequence). Trimming cost V 5 bases and J 0 bases, with 14 bases left between them. The CDR3 is 15 residues long. The CDR3, as DNA: TGTGCCAGCAGTCTGCACGGATCCAGCTCCTACGAGCAGTACTTC. This codes for CASSLHGSSSYEQYF.

The rearrangement joins TRBV13 to TRBJ1-1; perhaps TRBD1 as D (6 bases). CDR1 is PRHDT, CDR2 FYEKMQ, per germline (reference sequence). The V gene lost 5 bases and the J gene lost 4 bases, with 23 bases spanning the gap. The CDR3 loop spans 17 amino acids. CDR3 residues: CASSPSRGWSLGTEAFF. The CDR3 DNA follows: TGTGCCAGCAGCCCAAGCAGGGGCTGGTCTTTGGGCACTGAAGCTTTCTTT.

This clonotype has only a few counts. The chain is built from TRBV20-1 and TRBJ1-3; no clear D gene. Looked up from germline, CDR1 is DFQATT and CDR2 is SNEGSKA (reference sequence). This CDR3 region has 14 residues. Trimming took off 5 bases at V and 3 bases at J, with 14 bases between the two ends. CDR3 nucleotide sequence: TGCAGTGCTCTCATCCTAGGAAGTGGAAACACCATATATTTT. Protein product: CSALILGSGNTIYF.

This rearrangement joins TRBV7-8 to TRBJ2-3; 10 bases agree with TRBD2. Germline V gene lookup returns CDR1 SGHVS and CDR2 FQNEAQ. With V trimmed by 5 bases and J by 1 base, 3 bases remained unmatched. This CDR3 is 15 amino acids long. CDR3 DNA sequence: TGTGCCAGCAGCGCAGGGACTAGCGGCACAGATACGCAGTATTTT. Its protein is CASSAGTSGTDTQYF.

The chain carries TRBV7-9 and TRBJ2-1; 7 bases map to TRBD1. CDR1 is SEHNR, CDR2 FQNEAQ, per germline (reference sequence). The V gene end was trimmed by 4 bases and the J gene end by 2 bases; junction bases not matched to a gene: 5. This CDR3 is built from 15 residues. In DNA form, the CDR3 reads TGTGCCAGCAGCTCGCCGGGACAGACCTACAATGAGCAGTTCTTC. Encoded protein: CASSSPGQTYNEQFF.